This T cell receptor beta chain was obtained from a study of human T cells and chemical hapten exposure. Study-level background: The sensitizing agent was 2% DPC, placed on about 2 cm by about 2 cm of upper inner arm skin.

Deletions cut 1 base from V and 0 bases from J, with 6 bases between. The CDR3 sequence is 15 residues long. CDR1 and CDR2 from the germline V gene are SGHVS and FQNEAQ. Each CDR3 protein gets one entry after TCRdb re-called the RACE reads with MiXCR. The table records around 360,000 distinct CDR3 sequences, about 6% of them present only once. In this sample, this clonotype turned up many times. Indicated time point: patch test 2, 6 weeks after DPC sensitization. Treatment given: therapeutic diphenylcyclopropenone sensitization with weekly scalp DPC. It was unfractionated whole blood from which total RNA was extracted.

This TCR was recovered from a young woman with alopecia areata. Some clones in this sample may be carry-over from other donors' samples. The chain couples TRBV7-8 to TRBJ2-2, with a tentative D call TRBD1 (6 bases). Sample: whole blood, taken in connection with sensitization to the hapten diphenylcyclopropenone (DPC). The CDR3, as DNA: TGTGCCAGCAGCTTAGGGACAGCGAACACCGGGGAGCTGTTTTTT. Its translation is CASSLGTANTGELFF. Supplemented by reference TRBV7-8 and TRBJ2-2, the full variable domain reads GAGVSQSPRYKVAKRGQDVALRCDPISGHVSLFWYQQALGQGPEFLTYFQNEAQLDKSGLPSDRFFAERPEGSVSTLKIQRTQQEDSAVYLCASSLGTANTGELFFGEGSRLTVL.